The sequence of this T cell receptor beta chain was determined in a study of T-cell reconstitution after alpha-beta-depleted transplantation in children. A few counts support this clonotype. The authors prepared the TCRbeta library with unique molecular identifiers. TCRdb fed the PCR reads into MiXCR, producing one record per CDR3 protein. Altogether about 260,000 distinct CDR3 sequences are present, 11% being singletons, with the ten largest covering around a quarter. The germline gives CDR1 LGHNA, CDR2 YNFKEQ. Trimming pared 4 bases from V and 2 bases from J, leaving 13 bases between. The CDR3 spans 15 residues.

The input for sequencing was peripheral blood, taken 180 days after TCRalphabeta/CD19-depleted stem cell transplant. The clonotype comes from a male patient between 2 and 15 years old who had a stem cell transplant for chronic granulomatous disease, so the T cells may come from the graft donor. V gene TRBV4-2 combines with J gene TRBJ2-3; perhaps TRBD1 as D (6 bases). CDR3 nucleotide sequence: TGTGCCAGCAGCCCACGGGCAGGGGACACAGATACGCAGTATTTT. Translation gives CASSPRAGDTDTQYF.